Listed here are 8 T cell receptor beta chains from one sample, sequenced in a study of blood T cell repertoires in COVID-19. Sequencing was performed with immunoSEQ multiplex PCR; in TCRdb, only in-frame clones are kept and a portion is missing. The repertoire holds 100,000 to 150,000 clones, with around 80% as singletons. Sample: peripheral blood. These receptor sequences come from a man between 35 and 55 years old with active or convalescent COVID-19.

CDR3 loop: CASSWGTGRGNQPQHF. The DNA of the CDR3 is TGTGCCAGCAGTTGGGGAACAGGGAGGGGCAATCAGCCCCAGCATTTT. The chain has TRBV27 and TRBJ1-5, with D maybe TRBD1 (6 bases). The CDR3 is 16 amino acids. V shed 4 bases and J shed 2 bases, with 15 bases lying between them. The germline V gene has CDR1 MNHEY and CDR2 SMNVEV (reference sequence).

The DNA of the CDR3 is TGCGCCAGCAGCTTGGTTGGGGGGAGTAGGACTGGAAACACCATATATTTT. This codes for CASSLVGGSRTGNTIYF. The chain carries TRBV5-1 and TRBJ1-3, with D tentatively TRBD1 (5 bases). Per the germline V gene, CDR1 is SGHRS and CDR2 is YFSETQ. The V and J ends lost 0 bases and 2 bases respectively, with 15 bases between them. This CDR3 is 17 amino acids long.

This rearrangement joins TRBV4-3 to TRBJ2-5; TRBD2 agrees at 7 bases. The CDR3 consists of 14 residues. The germline gives CDR1 LGHNA, CDR2 YSLEER. The V and J ends lost 0 bases and 3 bases, in that order; junction bases with no gene match: 1. CDR3 sequence (DNA): TGCGCCAGCAGCCAAGATCGGGGGGAAGAGACCCAGTACTTC. As protein: CASSQDRGEETQYF.

The chain joins TRBV7-9 to TRBJ2-7; TRBD1 matches 9 bases. The CDR3 is made up of 14 amino acids. Germline loops: CDR1 SEHNR, CDR2 FQNEAQ (reference sequence). Losses at the gene ends were 5 bases for V and 3 bases for J; bases not matched to a gene: 5. The CDR3 protein is CASSPRQGGYEQYF. The DNA of the CDR3 is TGTGCCAGCAGCCCTCGACAGGGGGGCTACGAGCAGTACTTC.

The chain joins TRBV29-1 to TRBJ1-1; 8 nucleotides agree with TRBD1. Germline V CDR1 and CDR2: SQVTM, ANQGSEA. This CDR3 has 15 amino acids. The junction had 9 bases not matched to a gene; V was cut back by 5 bases and J by 1 base. CDR3 bases: TGCAGCGTTATCGGACAGGGTCGAACGAACACTGAAGCTTTCTTT. Translated: CSVIGQGRTNTEAFF.

This chain connects TRBV25-1 to TRBJ1-1, with a weak D call TRBD1 (5 bases). Germline values: CDR1 MGHDK, CDR2 SYGVNS. This CDR3 has 12 residues. V was trimmed by 6 bases and J by 0 bases, leaving 5 bases between them. CDR3 amino acids: CASSRVNTEAFF. CDR3 sequence (DNA): TGTGCCAGCAGCAGGGTGAACACTGAAGCTTTCTTT.

The rearrangement uses TRBV6-2 or TRBV6-3 and TRBJ2-3; D remains unclear. With 5 bases removed from V and 4 bases from J, the gap between germline ends came to 16 bases. The CDR3 loop spans 15 amino acids. Germline CDR1 and CDR2: MNHEY and SVGEGT. For the CDR3, the DNA is TGTGCCAGCAGTAAAGTAACTGGGCCCCCAGATACGCAGTATTTT. It yields the protein CASSKVTGPPDTQYF.

This sequence joins TRBV11-3 and TRBJ1-1; TRBD1 might be the D (6 bases). V lost 4 bases, J lost 8 bases, and 20 bases lay in between. The CDR3 runs 15 residues. Germline lookup yields CDR1 SGHNT and CDR2 YENEEA. Here the CDR3 reads CASSSRGVLDREAFF. CDR3 nucleotides: TGTGCCAGCAGCTCCCGAGGGGTGCTCGACAGGGAAGCTTTCTTT.